Included here is one T cell receptor beta chain sequence, with context. Its cognate antigen is unknown. Primers for the PCR totalled 60 Vbeta and 13 Jbeta. Some clones are missing from TCRdb's copy, which holds only in-frame ones; the method was immunoSEQ multiplex PCR. This table holds about 130,000 clones, 83% found once. Trimming at V came to 4 bases and at J to 4 bases, leaving 19 bases not matched to a gene. The germline CDR1 and CDR2 sequences are SEHNR and FQNEAQ (reference sequence). This CDR3 has 19 amino acids. This sample was included in a study of cytomegalovirus exposure and HLA in healthy donors. Overall study findings and caveats: A link between a missense DCLRE1C variant and TCR beta V- and J-gene trimming emerged from a later analysis. Relative to the approximately 630-donor mean, N-insertions were reportedly fewer in an Asian-associated ancestry cluster in a later analysis.

Sample: PBMCs. The TCR was taken from a girl aged 2 to 9 in good health and CMV-seronegative. The J gene is TRBJ2-1, the V gene TRBV7-9, with TRBD2 matching over 7 bases. In DNA form, the CDR3 reads TGTGCCAGCAGCTACCTTAGGACTAGTCTTCCTTTTTTTTACAATGAGCAGTTCTTC. Translation: CASSYLRTSLPFFYNEQFF.